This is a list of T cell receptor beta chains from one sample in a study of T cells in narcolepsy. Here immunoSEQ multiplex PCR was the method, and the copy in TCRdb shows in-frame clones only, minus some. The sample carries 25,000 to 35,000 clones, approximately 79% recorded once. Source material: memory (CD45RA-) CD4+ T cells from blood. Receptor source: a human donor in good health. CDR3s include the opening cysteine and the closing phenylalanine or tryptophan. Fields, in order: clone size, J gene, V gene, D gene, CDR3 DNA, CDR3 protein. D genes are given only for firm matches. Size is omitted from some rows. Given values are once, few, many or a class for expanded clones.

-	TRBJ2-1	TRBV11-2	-	TGTGCCAGCAGCCGCATCACGGGGTATGGTAGGAATGAGCAGTTCTTC	CASSRITGYGRNEQFF
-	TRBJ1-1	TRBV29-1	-	TGCAGCGTTAGGTGGGGTAACACTGAAGCTTTCTTT	CSVRWGNTEAFF
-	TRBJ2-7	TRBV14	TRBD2	TGTGCCAGCAGCCAACTCAGCGGGGCCGGCTACGAGCAGTACTTC	CASSQLSGAGYEQYF
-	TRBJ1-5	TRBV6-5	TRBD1	TGTGCCAGCAGCCGAACAGGGGCCAATCAGCCCCAGCATTTT	CASSRTGANQPQHF
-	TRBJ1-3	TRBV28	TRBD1	TGTGCCAGCAGTGCAGGGGGGTCTGGAAACACCATATATTTT	CASSAGGSGNTIYF
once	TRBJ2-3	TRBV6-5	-	TGTGCCAGCGAGCTGACAGGACCGGCGGCAGATACGCAGTATTTT	CASELTGPAADTQYF
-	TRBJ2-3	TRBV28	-	TGTGCCAGCAGACCCGGGGGGCCGGGGACAGATACGCAGTATTTT	CASRPGGPGTDTQYF
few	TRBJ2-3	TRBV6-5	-	TGTGCCAGCAGGTCCGGCGGGACAGAAGGGAGTACGCAGTATTTT	CASRSGGTEGSTQYF
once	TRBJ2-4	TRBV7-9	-	TGTGCCAGCAGCTTAGAATTAGCCAAAAACATTCAGTACTTC	CASSLELAKNIQYF
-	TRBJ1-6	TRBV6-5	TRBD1	TGTGCCAGCAGACCGGGACAGGGGAATTCACCCCTCCACTTT	CASRPGQGNSPLHF
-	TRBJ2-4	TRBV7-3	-	TGTGCCAGCAGCTTACGTCACGGGGTCGGGGACATTCAGTACTTC	CASSLRHGVGDIQYF
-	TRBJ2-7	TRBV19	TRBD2	TGTGCCAGTAGGCGGACTAGCGGGGAGATGGCCTACGAGCAGTACTTC	CASRRTSGEMAYEQYF
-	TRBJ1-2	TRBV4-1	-	TGCGCCAGCAGCCAGAGGGAAGGTTTAACCTATGGCTACACCTTC	CASSQREGLTYGYTF
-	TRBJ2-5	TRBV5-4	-	TGTGCCAGCAGCTCTCAGACAGAAGAGACCCAGTACTTC	CASSSQTEETQYF
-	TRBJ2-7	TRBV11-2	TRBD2	TGTGCCAGCAGCCCTGACCCAGCGGGGCCCTACGAGCAGTACTTC	CASSPDPAGPYEQYF
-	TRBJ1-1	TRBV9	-	TGTGCCAGCAGCAGAGGTTGGGGGATGAACACTGAAGCTTTCTTT	CASSRGWGMNTEAFF
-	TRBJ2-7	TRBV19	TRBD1	TGTGCCAGTACTTCCGGGACAGGCTCCTACGAGCAGTACTTC	CASTSGTGSYEQYF
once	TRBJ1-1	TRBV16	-	TGTGCCAGCAGCCAAGTAGGGGACACTGAAGCTTTCTTT	CASSQVGDTEAFF
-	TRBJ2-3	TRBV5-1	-	TGCGCCAGCAGCCCGCCTGCAGATACGCAGTATTTT	CASSPPADTQYF